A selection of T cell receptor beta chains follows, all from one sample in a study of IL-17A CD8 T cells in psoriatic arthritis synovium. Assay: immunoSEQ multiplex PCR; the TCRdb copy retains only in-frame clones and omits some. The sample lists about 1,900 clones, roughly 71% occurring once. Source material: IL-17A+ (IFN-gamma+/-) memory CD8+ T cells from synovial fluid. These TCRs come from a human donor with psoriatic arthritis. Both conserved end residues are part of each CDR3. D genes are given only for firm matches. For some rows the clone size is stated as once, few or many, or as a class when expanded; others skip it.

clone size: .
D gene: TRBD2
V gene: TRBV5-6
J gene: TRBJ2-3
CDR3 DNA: TGTGCCAGCAGCCAAACTCAAAGACTAGCGGACACAGATACGCAGTATTTT
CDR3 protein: CASSQTQRLADTDTQYF

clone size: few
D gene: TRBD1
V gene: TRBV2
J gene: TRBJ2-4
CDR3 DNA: TGTGCCAGCAGTGAAGGGACAGGGGATACAAACATTCAGTACTTC
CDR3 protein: CASSEGTGDTNIQYF

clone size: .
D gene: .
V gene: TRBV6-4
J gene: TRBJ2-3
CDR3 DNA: TGTGCCAGCAGTGACAGGGCCACAGATACGCAGTATTTT
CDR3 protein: CASSDRATDTQYF

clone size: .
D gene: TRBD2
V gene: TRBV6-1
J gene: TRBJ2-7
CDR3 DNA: TGTGCCAGCAGTATAGCGGGTCCCTCCTACGAGCAGTACTTC
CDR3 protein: CASSIAGPSYEQYF

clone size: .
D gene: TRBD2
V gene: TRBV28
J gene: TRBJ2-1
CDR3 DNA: TGTGCCAGCAGTTTATGGGGGACTACCAATGCCGATGAGCAGTTCTTC
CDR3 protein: CASSLWGTTNADEQFF

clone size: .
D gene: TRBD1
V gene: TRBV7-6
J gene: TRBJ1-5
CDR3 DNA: TGTGCCAGCAGCTTAACAGGGGGTAGCAATCAGCCCCAGCATTTT
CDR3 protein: CASSLTGGSNQPQHF

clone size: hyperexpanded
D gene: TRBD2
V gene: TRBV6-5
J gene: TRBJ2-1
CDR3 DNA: TGTGCCAGCAGTTCGGGAGGGTTGAATGAGCAGTTCTTC
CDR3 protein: CASSSGGLNEQFF

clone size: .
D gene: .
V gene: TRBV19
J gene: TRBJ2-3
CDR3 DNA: TGTGCCAGTAGTCATCTACAGGGAGCAGATACGCAGTATTTT
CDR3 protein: CASSHLQGADTQYF

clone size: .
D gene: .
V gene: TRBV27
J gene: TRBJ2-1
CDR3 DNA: TGTGCCAGCAGATTCCCCGGGACTCTTAATGAGCAGTTCTTC
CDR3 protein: CASRFPGTLNEQFF

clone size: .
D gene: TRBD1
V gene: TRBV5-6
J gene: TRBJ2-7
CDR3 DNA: TGTGCCAGCAGCTTTAGGGGGCTGGGTCTATCCGAGCAGTACTTC
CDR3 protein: CASSFRGLGLSEQYF

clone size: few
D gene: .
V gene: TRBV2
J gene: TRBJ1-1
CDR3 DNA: TGTGCCAGCAGTGCCTCGAACAGGGTTAGAGCTGAAGCTTTCTTT
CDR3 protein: CASSASNRVRAEAFF

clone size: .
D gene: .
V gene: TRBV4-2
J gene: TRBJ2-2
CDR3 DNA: TGTGCCAGCAGCTTCTTCACGGACTCGAACACCGGGGAGCTGTTTTTT
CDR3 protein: CASSFFTDSNTGELFF

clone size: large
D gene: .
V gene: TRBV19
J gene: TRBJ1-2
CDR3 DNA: TGTGCCAGTAGTGTTAACGCAGGATACTATGGCTACACCTTC
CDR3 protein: CASSVNAGYYGYTF

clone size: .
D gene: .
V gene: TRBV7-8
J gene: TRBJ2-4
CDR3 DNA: TGTGCCAGCGCCCGGCACAACGGGCCTTCGAACATTCAGTACTTC
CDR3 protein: CASARHNGPSNIQYF

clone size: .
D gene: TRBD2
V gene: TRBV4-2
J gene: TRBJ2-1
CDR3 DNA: TGTGCCAGCAGCCAGGATAGCGGGAGTGGTCACAATGAGCAGTTCTTC
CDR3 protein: CASSQDSGSGHNEQFF

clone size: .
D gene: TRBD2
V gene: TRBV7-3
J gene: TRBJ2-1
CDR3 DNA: TGTGCCAGCAGCCCTAGACTAGCGGAGTACAATGAGCAGTTCTTC
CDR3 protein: CASSPRLAEYNEQFF

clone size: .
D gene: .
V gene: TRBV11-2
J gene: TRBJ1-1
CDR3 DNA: TGTGCCAGCAGCTTAGGGCCGAACACTGAAGCTTTCTTT
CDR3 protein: CASSLGPNTEAFF

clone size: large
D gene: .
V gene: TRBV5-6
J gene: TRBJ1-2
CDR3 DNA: TGTGCCAGCAGCTTGGAGGGAGGGGCTCCCTATGGCTACACCTTC
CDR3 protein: CASSLEGGAPYGYTF

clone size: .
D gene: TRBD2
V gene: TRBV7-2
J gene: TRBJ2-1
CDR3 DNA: TGTGCCAGCAGCCCAGAGGGGTCGGCGGGAGGGTCCTACAATGAGCAGTTCTTC
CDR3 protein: CASSPEGSAGGSYNEQFF

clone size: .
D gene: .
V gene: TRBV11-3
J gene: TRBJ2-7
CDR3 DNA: TGTGCCAGCAGCTTAGTGGACTCCTACGAGCAGTACTTC
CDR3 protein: CASSLVDSYEQYF

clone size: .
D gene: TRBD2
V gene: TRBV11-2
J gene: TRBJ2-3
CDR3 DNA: TGTGCCAGCAGCTGGGGACTAGCGGGAGGTGTAATGACAGATACGCAGTATTTT
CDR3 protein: CASSWGLAGGVMTDTQYF

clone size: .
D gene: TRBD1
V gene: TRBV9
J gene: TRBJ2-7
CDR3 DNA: TGTGCCAGCAGCCCGCGACAGGGATCACACGAGCAGTACTTC
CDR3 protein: CASSPRQGSHEQYF

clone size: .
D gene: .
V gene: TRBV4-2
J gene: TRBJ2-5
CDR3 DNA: TGTGCCAGCAGCTTGGCCCTAGACAGGCAGACCCAGTACTTC
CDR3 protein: CASSLALDRQTQYF

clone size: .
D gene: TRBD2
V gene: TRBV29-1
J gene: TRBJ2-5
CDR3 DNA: TGCAGCGTTGCCGCGGGAGGGCATTTATCGACCCAGTACTTC
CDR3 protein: CSVAAGGHLSTQYF

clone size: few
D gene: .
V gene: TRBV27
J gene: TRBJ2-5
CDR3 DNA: TGTGCCAGCAGTTTATGGGGACAGATGGGACTAATGACCCAGTACTTC
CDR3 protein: CASSLWGQMGLMTQYF

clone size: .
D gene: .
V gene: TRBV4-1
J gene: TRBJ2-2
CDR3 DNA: TGCGCCAGCAGCCCGTGGAAAGGACAGTATTTCACCGGGGAGCTGTTTTTT
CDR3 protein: CASSPWKGQYFTGELFF

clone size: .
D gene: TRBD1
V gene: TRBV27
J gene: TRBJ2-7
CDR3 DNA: TGTGCCAGCAGTTCGGGACAGGGGATTTCCTACGAGCAGTACTTC
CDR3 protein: CASSSGQGISYEQYF

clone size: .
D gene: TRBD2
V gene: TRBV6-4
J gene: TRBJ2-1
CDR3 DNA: TGTGCCAGCAGTGACTCACTAGCGGGAGCCAATGAGCAGTTCTTC
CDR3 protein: CASSDSLAGANEQFF

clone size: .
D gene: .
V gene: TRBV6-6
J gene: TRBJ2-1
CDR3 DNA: TGTGCCAGCAGTTACTCGGATGAGCAGTTCTTC
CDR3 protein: CASSYSDEQFF

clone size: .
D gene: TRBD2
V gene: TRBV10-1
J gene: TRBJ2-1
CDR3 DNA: TGCGCCAGCAGTGAAGGGACTAGCGTCAATGAGCAGTTCTTC
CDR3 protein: CASSEGTSVNEQFF

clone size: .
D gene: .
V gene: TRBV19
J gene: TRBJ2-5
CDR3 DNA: TGTGCCAGTAGTATGGTAGCAGCCCGGGGGACCCAGTACTTC
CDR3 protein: CASSMVAARGTQYF

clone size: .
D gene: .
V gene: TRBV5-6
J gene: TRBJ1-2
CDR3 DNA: TGTGCCAGCAGCTTGGATAAGAGGCCTATCCATGGCTACACCTTC
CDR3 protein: CASSLDKRPIHGYTF

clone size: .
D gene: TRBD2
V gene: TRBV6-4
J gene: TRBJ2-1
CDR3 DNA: TGTGCCAGCAGTGAAACTAGCGGGAGCGGCAATGAGCAGTTCTTC
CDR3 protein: CASSETSGSGNEQFF

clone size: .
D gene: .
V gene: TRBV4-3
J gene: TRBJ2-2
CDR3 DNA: TGCGCCAGCAGCCAAGACCCAACTACCGGGGAGCTGTTTTTT
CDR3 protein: CASSQDPTTGELFF

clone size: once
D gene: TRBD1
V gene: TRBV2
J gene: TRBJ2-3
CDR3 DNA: TGTGCCACCCGGGACAGGGGCACGACAGATACGCAGTATTTT
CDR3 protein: CATRDRGTTDTQYF

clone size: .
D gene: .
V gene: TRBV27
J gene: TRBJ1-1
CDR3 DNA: TGTGCCAGCAGTTTAGCTGTCGAGGTCACTGAAGCTTTCTTT
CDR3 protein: CASSLAVEVTEAFF

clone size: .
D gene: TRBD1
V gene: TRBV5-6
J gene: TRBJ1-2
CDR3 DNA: TGTGCCAGCAGCCAAATATCGGACAGGGCTGGCTACACCTTC
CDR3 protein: CASSQISDRAGYTF

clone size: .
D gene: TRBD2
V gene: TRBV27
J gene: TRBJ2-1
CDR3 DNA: TGTGCCAGCAGTACCCGGACTAGCAGGGTCTACAATGAGCAGTTCTTC
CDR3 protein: CASSTRTSRVYNEQFF

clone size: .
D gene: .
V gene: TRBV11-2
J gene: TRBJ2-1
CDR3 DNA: TGTGCCAGCAGCTCAACCTTTGCCGATAACTTCTACAATGAGCAGTTCTTC
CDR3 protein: CASSSTFADNFYNEQFF

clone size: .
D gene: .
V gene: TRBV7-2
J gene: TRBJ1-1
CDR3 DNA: TGTGCCAGCAGCTTAGACCTGAGGACTGAAGCTTTCTTT
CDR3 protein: CASSLDLRTEAFF

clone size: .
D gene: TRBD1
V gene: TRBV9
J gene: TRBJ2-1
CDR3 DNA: TGTGCCAGCAGCTCCTTCCGGGACAGGGGAGGGGATGAGCAGTTCTTC
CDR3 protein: CASSSFRDRGGDEQFF

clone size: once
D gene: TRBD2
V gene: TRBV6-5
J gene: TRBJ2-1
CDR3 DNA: TGTGCCAGCAGCCCAACTAGCGGTTATTACAATGAGCAGTTCTTC
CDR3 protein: CASSPTSGYYNEQFF

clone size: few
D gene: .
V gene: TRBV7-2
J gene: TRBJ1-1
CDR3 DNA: TGTGCCAGCAGCTTAAGTACGGGAGGCACTGAAGCTTTCTTT
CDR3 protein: CASSLSTGGTEAFF

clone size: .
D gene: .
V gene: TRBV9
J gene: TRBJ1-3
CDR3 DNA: TGTGCCAGCAGTCCGACAGACGCTGGAAACACCATATATTTT
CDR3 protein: CASSPTDAGNTIYF

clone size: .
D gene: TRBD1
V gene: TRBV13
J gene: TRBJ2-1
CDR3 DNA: TGTGCCAGCAGCTCCACCGGGACAGGGGAACGTGAGCAGTTCTTC
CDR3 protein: CASSSTGTGEREQFF

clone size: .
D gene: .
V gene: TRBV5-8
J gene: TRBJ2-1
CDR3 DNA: TGTGCCAGCAGCTTTAGTCTCGCAGCGCGAGATAAGCAGTTCTTC
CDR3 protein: CASSFSLAARDKQFF

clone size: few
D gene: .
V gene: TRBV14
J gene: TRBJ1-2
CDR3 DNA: TGTGCCAGCAGCCAAGACAGGGGCTATGGCTACACCTTC
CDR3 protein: CASSQDRGYGYTF

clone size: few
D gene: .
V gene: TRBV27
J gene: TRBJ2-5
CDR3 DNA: TGTGCCAGCAACGAAGGGGGGGGACGGGAGACCCAGTACTTC
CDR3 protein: CASNEGGGRETQYF

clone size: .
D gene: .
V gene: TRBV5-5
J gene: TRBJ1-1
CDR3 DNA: TGTGCCAGCAGCTTCCCTCAGGACAGTGTATTGAACACTGAAGCTTTCTTT
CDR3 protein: CASSFPQDSVLNTEAFF

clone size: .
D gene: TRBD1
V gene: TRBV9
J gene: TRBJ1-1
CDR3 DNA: TGTGCCAGCAGCGTAGATCCCAACACAGGGGGCGGCGGTGAAGCTTTCTTT
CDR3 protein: CASSVDPNTGGGGEAFF

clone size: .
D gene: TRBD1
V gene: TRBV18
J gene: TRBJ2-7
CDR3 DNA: TGTGCCAGCTCACCTAAAGACAGGGTATTTTCCTACGAGCAGTACTTC
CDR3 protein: CASSPKDRVFSYEQYF

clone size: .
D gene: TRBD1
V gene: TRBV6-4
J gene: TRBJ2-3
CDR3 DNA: TGTGCCAGCAGTGACGGACAGGGGGCAGATACGCAGTATTTT
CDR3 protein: CASSDGQGADTQYF

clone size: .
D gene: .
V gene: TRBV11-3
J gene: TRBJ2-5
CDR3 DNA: TGTGCCAGCAGCTCATACCGGGACAACCAAGAGACCCAGTACTTC
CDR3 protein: CASSSYRDNQETQYF

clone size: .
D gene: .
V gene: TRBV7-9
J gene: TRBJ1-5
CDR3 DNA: TGTGCCAGCAGCTTAGGTCCAGGGAAAAATCAGCCCCAGCATTTT
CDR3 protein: CASSLGPGKNQPQHF

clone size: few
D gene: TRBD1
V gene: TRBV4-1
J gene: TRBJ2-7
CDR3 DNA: TGCGCCAGCAGCCCCGCCGGGACAGGGGTTGTAGAGCAGTACTTC
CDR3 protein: CASSPAGTGVVEQYF

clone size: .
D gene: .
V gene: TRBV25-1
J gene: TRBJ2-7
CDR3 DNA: TGTGCCAGTGCCGGGCCCCGATCGGGGGAGCAGTACTTC
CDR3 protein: CASAGPRSGEQYF

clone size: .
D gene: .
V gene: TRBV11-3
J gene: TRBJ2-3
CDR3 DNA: TGTGCCAGCAGCTCTAGGGCTGCCCCAGATACGCAGTATTTT
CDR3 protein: CASSSRAAPDTQYF

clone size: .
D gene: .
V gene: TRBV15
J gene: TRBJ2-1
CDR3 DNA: TGTGCCACCCGGGGTATCAGGGAGCAGTTCTTC
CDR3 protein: CATRGIREQFF

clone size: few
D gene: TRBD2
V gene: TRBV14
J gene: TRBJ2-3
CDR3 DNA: TGTGCCAGCAGCCAAGGCTATAGCGGGAGCACAGATACGCAGTATTTT
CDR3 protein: CASSQGYSGSTDTQYF